A selection of T cell receptor beta chains follows, all from one sample in a study of control samples from healthy donors and cancer patients. Only in-frame clones appear in the TCRdb table, and some are missing; sequencing was by immunoSEQ multiplex PCR. The sample includes approximately 150,000 clones, roughly 95% of them seen just once. Sequencing input: blood. These receptor sequences come from a woman younger than 45 in good health. Both conserved end residues are part of each CDR3. The D gene is left open where the match is weak. Expanded clones get a size class; other rows say once, few or many, or leave the size out.

V gene	clone size	D gene	J gene	CDR3 protein	CDR3 DNA
TRBV3-1/TRBV3-2	.	.	TRBJ2-3	CASSQMYRRDTQYF	TGTGCCAGCAGCCAAATGTACAGGAGGGATACGCAGTATTTT
TRBV5-1	.	.	TRBJ1-1	CASSLLGKEAFF	TGCGCCAGCAGCTTGTTAGGTAAGGAAGCTTTCTTT
TRBV28	.	.	TRBJ1-6	CASNAPGQSGKPLHF	TGTGCCAGCAACGCGCCCGGACAGTCCGGAAAACCCCTCCACTTT
TRBV6-4	.	.	TRBJ1-1	CASSATPGAEAFF	TGTGCCAGCAGTGCTACCCCCGGGGCTGAAGCTTTCTTT
TRBV7-2	once	.	TRBJ1-6	CASSLGGLSYNSPLHF	TGTGCCAGCAGCTTAGGGGGTCTCTCCTATAATTCACCCCTCCACTTT
TRBV3-1/TRBV3-2	.	.	TRBJ2-1	CASSQGWWESYNEQFF	TGTGCCAGCAGCCAAGGTTGGTGGGAGTCCTACAATGAGCAGTTCTTC
TRBV21-1	.	.	TRBJ2-2	CASSEKGVAGKAGELFF	TGTGCCAGCAGCGAGAAAGGTGTAGCGGGGAAGGCCGGGGAGCTGTTTTTT
TRBV19	.	TRBD1	TRBJ2-5	CASSAGTGLALGTQYF	TGTGCCAGTAGTGCCGGGACAGGCCTCGCTTTGGGTACCCAGTACTTC
TRBV5-1	once	.	TRBJ2-1	CASHLEGINEQFF	TGCGCCAGCCATTTAGAGGGTATCAATGAGCAGTTCTTC
TRBV28	.	.	TRBJ2-1	CASTNEGRVYNEQFF	TGTGCCAGCACAAACGAGGGGCGGGTTTACAATGAGCAGTTCTTC
TRBV6-6	.	.	TRBJ2-5	CASSTRETQYF	TGTGCCAGCAGTACTCGTGAGACCCAGTACTTC
TRBV5-4	.	.	TRBJ2-5	CASSLVSGETQYF	TGTGCCAGCAGCTTGGTGTCTGGAGAGACCCAGTACTTC
TRBV25-1	.	.	TRBJ2-1	CASSVGLLSEQFF	TGTGCCAGCAGTGTGGGTTTGTTAAGTGAGCAGTTCTTC
TRBV6-1	.	.	TRBJ2-1	CASSEAGWDRIVVQLLYNEQFF	TGTGCCAGCAGTGAAGCGGGGTGGGACCGGATAGTGGTGCAGCTTCTCTACAATGAGCAGTTCTTC
TRBV6-2/TRBV6-3	.	TRBD1	TRBJ2-4	CASSYSIQGDGDIQYF	TGTGCCAGCAGTTACTCGATACAGGGGGACGGGGACATTCAGTACTTC
TRBV27	.	.	TRBJ1-6	CATKTVPYNSPLHF	TGTGCCACCAAGACAGTACCTTATAATTCACCCCTCCACTTT
TRBV2	.	.	TRBJ2-3	CASSDGLRTPATDTQYF	TGTGCCAGCAGTGACGGTTTACGGACGCCAGCCACAGATACGCAGTATTTT
TRBV27	.	.	TRBJ1-2	CASSFRANYGYTF	TGTGCCAGCAGTTTTAGGGCGAACTATGGCTACACCTTC
TRBV11-1	.	.	TRBJ2-5	CASSKNRNQETQYF	TGTGCCAGCAGCAAAAACAGGAATCAAGAGACCCAGTACTTC
TRBV7-2	.	.	TRBJ2-4	CASSFGGPAKNIQYF	TGTGCCAGCAGCTTCGGCGGACCAGCCAAAAACATTCAGTACTTC
TRBV3-1/TRBV3-2	.	.	TRBJ2-7	CASSSRFRATYEQYF	TGTGCCAGCAGCTCCCGCTTCAGAGCCACCTACGAGCAGTACTTC
TRBV6-5	.	.	TRBJ2-1	CAIRGTAPNEQFF	TGTGCCATACGTGGGACTGCGCCCAATGAGCAGTTCTTC
TRBV10-3	.	.	TRBJ1-3	CAIRKTGAGNTIYF	TGTGCCATCAGAAAGACAGGAGCGGGAAACACCATATATTTT
TRBV15	.	TRBD1	TRBJ1-5	CATSRVPRGANWGQPQHF	TGTGCCACCAGCAGAGTCCCCAGGGGGGCAAATTGGGGACAGCCCCAGCATTTT
TRBV6-5	.	.	TRBJ2-1	CASWRGPDEQFF	TGTGCCAGCTGGAGGGGGCCAGATGAGCAGTTCTTC
TRBV6-5	once	.	TRBJ1-5	CASINQGIQPQHF	TGTGCCAGCATTAATCAGGGGATTCAGCCCCAGCATTTT
TRBV28	.	.	TRBJ1-2	CASSLRGRYYGYTF	TGTGCCAGCAGTTTGCGCGGCAGGTACTATGGCTACACCTTC
TRBV5-1	.	.	TRBJ1-1	CASSLTDPSHTEAFF	TGCGCCAGCAGCTTGACCGACCCCTCGCACACTGAAGCTTTCTTT
TRBV5-1	once	.	TRBJ1-5	CASSLGQRNQPQHF	TGCGCCAGCAGCTTGGGACAACGCAATCAGCCCCAGCATTTT
TRBV27	.	.	TRBJ1-5	CASSLSQGHQPQHF	TGTGCCAGCAGTTTATCACAGGGCCATCAGCCCCAGCATTTT
TRBV5-1	.	.	TRBJ2-5	CASSLDRVHETQYF	TGCGCCAGCAGCTTGGACAGGGTTCACGAGACCCAGTACTTC
TRBV2	.	TRBD1	TRBJ2-1	CASSVGTGNEQFF	TGTGCCAGCAGTGTAGGGACAGGGAATGAGCAGTTCTTC
TRBV5-1	once	TRBD1	TRBJ2-1	CASSRTGQLGSYNEQFF	TGCGCCAGCAGCCGGACAGGGCAGCTGGGCTCCTACAATGAGCAGTTCTTC
TRBV6-5	.	.	TRBJ1-2	CASSYTPSGINYGYTF	TGTGCCAGCAGTTACACCCCGAGTGGGATTAACTATGGCTACACCTTC
TRBV6-5	.	.	TRBJ2-3	CASSYSSSASPDTQYF	TGTGCCAGCAGTTACTCGTCATCCGCCTCTCCAGATACGCAGTATTTT
TRBV29-1	.	.	TRBJ2-2	CSVGRAAGELFF	TGCAGCGTTGGTAGGGCCGCCGGGGAGCTGTTTTTT
TRBV28	.	.	TRBJ1-3	CASSWGPGSGNTIYF	TGTGCCAGCAGTTGGGGACCAGGCTCTGGAAACACCATATATTTT
TRBV5-6	.	TRBD1	TRBJ2-7	CASSLQGTETYEQYF	TGTGCCAGCAGCCTACAAGGGACAGAGACCTACGAGCAGTACTTC
TRBV2	once	TRBD1	TRBJ2-1	CASREQGSVYNEQFF	TGTGCCAGCAGAGAACAGGGGTCGGTTTACAATGAGCAGTTCTTC
TRBV9	.	TRBD1	TRBJ1-2	CASSVGQDRNIGSYGYTF	TGTGCCAGCAGCGTAGGTCAGGACAGGAATATAGGTTCCTATGGCTACACCTTC
TRBV29-1	.	TRBD2	TRBJ2-3	CSVKTSGRTDTQYF	TGCAGCGTAAAGACTAGCGGTCGCACAGATACGCAGTATTTT
TRBV6-1	.	TRBD2	TRBJ2-1	CASSEGRFVTSGRTNEQFF	TGTGCCAGCAGTGAAGGAAGGTTCGTAACTAGCGGGAGGACGAATGAGCAGTTCTTC
TRBV5-1	.	.	TRBJ1-1	CASSEGMDTEAFF	TGCGCCAGCAGCGAGGGGATGGACACTGAAGCTTTCTTT
TRBV10-3	.	TRBD1	TRBJ2-7	CATGQGAGYEQYF	TGTGCCACGGGACAGGGGGCTGGTTACGAGCAGTACTTC
TRBV7-9	.	.	TRBJ2-5	CASSLVLGYGETQYF	TGTGCCAGCAGCTTAGTTTTAGGGTACGGAGAGACCCAGTACTTC
TRBV5-1	.	.	TRBJ1-1	CASSQGATAGTEAFF	TGCGCCAGCAGCCAGGGCGCCACCGCGGGCACTGAAGCTTTCTTT
TRBV19	.	TRBD2	TRBJ2-1	CASSMLGLTSGTYNEQFF	TGTGCCAGTAGTATGTTGGGACTGACTAGCGGGACCTACAATGAGCAGTTCTTC
TRBV5-1	.	.	TRBJ2-2	CASSISQITTGELFF	TGCGCCAGCAGCATTAGTCAGATTACCACCGGGGAGCTGTTTTTT
TRBV27	.	TRBD2	TRBJ2-7	CASSRTSGSIEQYF	TGTGCCAGCAGCCGGACTAGCGGGAGCATTGAGCAGTACTTC
TRBV6-4	.	.	TRBJ1-5	CASSIQGGQPQHF	TGTGCCAGCAGTATACAGGGTGGTCAGCCCCAGCATTTT